This T cell receptor beta chain was obtained from a study of cytomegalovirus exposure and HLA in healthy donors. A multiplex PCR was run with 60 Vbeta primers and 13 Jbeta primers. Libraries were prepared by immunoSEQ multiplex PCR; TCRdb keeps only in-frame clonotypes and omits some of them. The table has 130,000 to 150,000 clones, approximately 83% seen once; the top ten hold around 4.5%. The sequenced sample was PBMCs. The origin of this receptor is a man aged 40-50 years in good health and CMV-seropositive.

CDR3 in amino acids: CAGGDTRGDGYTF. The CDR3 DNA sequence: TGTGCCGGGGGGGACACCCGAGGGGATGGCTACACCTTC. V and J are TRBV10-3 and TRBJ1-2; maybe TRBD1 (6 bases). Germline V gene lookup returns CDR1 ENHRY and CDR2 SYGVKD. The length of the CDR3 is 13 residues. Trimming took off 11 bases at V and 6 bases at J, with 19 bases between the two ends.